A single sample is the source of the 20 T cell receptor beta chains below, sequenced in a study of patients and donors after allogeneic stem cell transplantation. TCRdb redid the calling of the RT-PCR reads with MiXCR, one entry per CDR3 protein. The sample contains 150,000 to 200,000 distinct CDR3 sequences, 20% to 25% of which appear only once. The specimen was blood, either unsorted or a sorted T cell fraction (not recorded which). All receptors derive from a human donor who was either an allogeneic HSCT recipient or a stem cell or donor lymphocyte infusion donor (not recorded which). It is not recorded whose cells these are; they may come from a transplant donor.

The table lists this clonotype with a few counts. CDR3 protein: CASSLGVGQGFSGANVLTF. In DNA form, the CDR3 reads TGTGCCAGCAGCTTAGGGGTGGGACAGGGTTTCTCTGGGGCCAACGTCCTGACTTTC. The chain employs TRBV7-3 and TRBJ2-6, with TRBD1 matching over 9 bases. The CDR3 has 19 amino acids. Germline V lookup: CDR1 SGHTA, CDR2 FQGTGA. V dropped 2 bases and J dropped 0; count of bases not matched to a gene: 8.

The chain combines TRBV11-2 with TRBJ2-2, with D perhaps matching TRBD1 (6 bases). Germline V CDR1 and CDR2: SGHAT, FQNNGV. Trimming removed 5 bases at V and 2 bases at J, with 18 bases between. The CDR3 length is 17 residues. In nucleotides, the CDR3 is TGTGCCAGCAGCACCCACTTAATGGGACATAACACCGGGGAGCTGTTTTTT. Its translation: CASSTHLMGHNTGELFF.

This clonotype has a handful of counts. The chain couples TRBV7-2 to TRBJ2-1; the D gene is possibly TRBD2 (7 bases). Germline loops: CDR1 SGHTA, CDR2 FQGNSA. V gave up 4 bases and J gave up 0 bases, with 19 bases separating them. The CDR3 has 18 residues. The CDR3 DNA sequence: TGTGCCAGCAGCTCCGCGGGGAGGGACACTAGCTCCTACAATGAGCAGTTCTTC. It is translated as CASSSAGRDTSSYNEQFF. Looking up the rest from reference TRBV7-2 and TRBJ2-1 gives the full variable domain: GAGVSQSPSNKVTEKGKDVELRCDPISGHTALYWYRQSLGQGLEFLIYFQGNSAPDKSGLPSDRFSAERTGGSVSTLTIQRTQQEDSAVYLCASSSAGRDTSSYNEQFFGPGTRLTVL.

This clonotype was seen a few times. The chain couples TRBV21-1 to TRBJ2-7; TRBD2, the table's D call, was not compared with the DNA. TRBV21-1 is a pseudogene locus. The CDR3 length is 12 residues. CDR3 sequence reads: CASRTKSWKQYF. CDR3 in DNA: TGTGCCAGCAGGACTAAAAGCTGGAAGCAGTACTTC.

V gene TRBV4-1 combines with J gene TRBJ2-7; TRBD1 or TRBD2 may be the D gene (5 bases each). From germline, CDR1 is MGHRA and CDR2 YSYEKL. V was cut by 4 bases and J by 0 bases, with 16 bases left in between. The CDR3 runs 16 residues. The CDR3 spells CASSRLAGTASYEQYF. The CDR3, as DNA: TGCGCCAGCAGCCGGCTGGCTGGGACGGCCTCCTACGAGCAGTACTTC.

This clonotype was recorded many times. The chain joins TRBV12-3 or TRBV12-4 to TRBJ1-1; D is undetermined. This CDR3 spans 11 amino acids. Trimming removed 5 bases from V and 1 base from J, with 2 bases in between. CDR3 nucleotide sequence: TGTGCCAGCAGTACGAACACTGAAGCTTTCTTT. Residues: CASSTNTEAFF.

This chain links TRBV6-5 with TRBJ1-5; a weak D match, TRBD1 (5 bases). This CDR3 has 15 residues. Germline CDR1 MNHEY, CDR2 SVGAGI. Trimming took off 5 bases at V and 0 bases at J, with 11 bases between the two ends. This CDR3 reads CASSSGGYSNQPQHF. The CDR3 coding sequence is TGTGCCAGCAGTAGTGGGGGGTATAGCAATCAGCCCCAGCATTTT.

This clonotype has more than one count but fewer than ten. The rearrangement links TRBV5-1 to TRBJ2-1; 10 positions match TRBD2. V trimming: 0 bases; J trimming: 0 bases; junction bases outside the gene matches: 3. Per germline, CDR1 SGHRS and CDR2 YFSETQ. The CDR3 extends over 17 amino acids. CDR3 sequence reads: CASSLVASGSSYNEQFF. The DNA for the CDR3 is TGCGCCAGCAGCTTGGTAGCTAGCGGGAGCTCCTACAATGAGCAGTTCTTC.

This clonotype turned up a few times. The rearrangement joins TRBV2 to TRBJ1-5, with unresolved D. With 4 bases removed from V and 5 bases from J, the gap between germline ends came to 9 bases. The CDR3 is made up of 13 amino acids. The germline gives CDR1 SNHLY, CDR2 FYNNEI. The CDR3, as DNA: TGTGCCAGCAGTGGTTGGGCTTATCAGCCCCAGCATTTT. It is translated as CASSGWAYQPQHF.

The V and J genes are TRBV27 and TRBJ2-7; TRBD1 matches 9 bases. This CDR3 contains 16 residues. CDR1 is MNHEY and CDR2 is SMNVEV in the germline V gene (reference sequence). V lost 2 bases and J lost 5; bases outside the gene matches: 10. CDR3 sequence: CASSLVSGTGIHEQYF. Here the CDR3 DNA reads TGTGCCAGCAGTTTAGTTAGTGGGACAGGGATCCACGAGCAGTACTTC.

This clonotype was seen a few times. The gene calls are TRBV25-1 and TRBJ2-3; 9 bases match TRBD2. The trim removed 3 bases at V and 3 bases at J, leaving 4 bases unmatched. CDR3 size: 15 residues. Germline assignment: CDR1 MGHDK and CDR2 SYGVNS. CDR3 nucleotide sequence: TGTGCCAGCAGTGATAGCGGGGGATGGACAGATACGCAGTATTTT. It specifies CASSDSGGWTDTQYF.

There are many counts of this clonotype. The chain recombines TRBV5-1 with TRBJ1-2; 9 positions match TRBD1. From germline, CDR1 is SGHRS and CDR2 YFSETQ. V lost 4 bases and J lost 4; bases outside the gene matches: 11. The CDR3 spans 16 residues. CDR3 nucleotide sequence: TGCGCCAGCAGCATCCGCCCGGGACAGGGATTCTATGGCTACACCTTC. Amino acid sequence: CASSIRPGQGFYGYTF.

This chain uses TRBV29-1 with TRBJ2-7; TRBD2 matches 9 bases. The CDR3 consists of 14 residues. V shed 5 bases and J 1 base; nucleotides not matched to a gene: 6. Germline V gene sequence: CDR1 SQVTM, CDR2 ANQGSEA. DNA of the CDR3: TGCAGCGTTAACCCGACTAGCGGTTCCTACGAGCAGTACTTC. Translating gives CSVNPTSGSYEQYF.

This clonotype was observed a handful of times. The J gene is TRBJ1-6, the V gene TRBV18; a possible D gene is TRBD1 (6 bases). This CDR3 spans 14 amino acids. The V gene lost 3 bases and the J gene lost 9 bases, with 12 bases spanning the gap. Germline CDR1 reads KGHSH; CDR2 reads LQKENI. CDR3 residues: CASSPGASGSPLHF. DNA of the CDR3: TGTGCCAGCTCACCGGGGGCTTCAGGTTCACCCCTCCACTTT.

The genes are TRBV12-3 or TRBV12-4 and TRBJ2-1, with a weak D call TRBD2 (5 bases). This CDR3 region has 14 residues. Trimming took 3 bases from V and 9 from J, leaving 15 bases between them. In nucleotides, the CDR3 is TGTGCCAGCAGTTTCGGGCTAGCACGCCCTGAGCAGTTCTTC. Amino acid sequence: CASSFGLARPEQFF.

This rearrangement joins TRBV10-3 to TRBJ1-1; no definite D call. Germline V lookup: CDR1 ENHRY, CDR2 SYGVKD. V lost 3 bases to trimming and J lost 1 base, with 12 bases between them. CDR3 length: 15 residues. The DNA of the CDR3 is TGTGCCATCAGTGATATTGGCAGTAAGAACACTGAAGCTTTCTTT. As protein: CAISDIGSKNTEAFF.

This clonotype was counted many times. The chain links TRBV29-1 to TRBJ1-1; D gene uncertain. This CDR3 has 9 amino acids. Looked up from germline, CDR1 is SQVTM and CDR2 is ANQGSEA. V gave up 6 bases and J gave up 3 bases, with 2 bases separating them. This chain's CDR3 is CSVDTEAFF. In DNA, the CDR3 is TGCAGCGTAGACACTGAAGCTTTCTTT.

The rearrangement links TRBV5-6 to TRBJ2-7, with D possibly matching TRBD2 (6 bases). V gave up 0 bases and J gave up 9 bases, with 25 bases separating them. Germline CDR1 is SGHDT and CDR2 is YYEEEE. CDR3 length: 17 amino acids. The DNA for the CDR3 is TGTGCCAGCAGCTTGGGGGGAGCGGGCCCCCGGCAATTGGGGCAGTACTTC. Protein sequence: CASSLGGAGPRQLGQYF.

This clonotype was counted between two and nine times. V and J are TRBV28 and TRBJ1-1; TRBD1 matches 8 bases. The germline V gene encodes CDR1 MDHEN and CDR2 SYDVKM. The CDR3 length is 16 residues. The J segment lost 1 base and the V segment lost 3 bases, leaving 7 bases of the junction unmatched. DNA for the CDR3: TGTGCCAGCAGTTTTCTACTAGACAGGGGGAACACTGAAGCTTTCTTT. This translates into CASSFLLDRGNTEAFF.

This clonotype appeared a few times. V gene TRBV6-2 or TRBV6-3 combines with J gene TRBJ1-5, with D possibly TRBD1 on 5 matching bases. This CDR3 region has 14 residues. Trimming took off 5 bases at V and 9 bases at J, with 17 bases between the two ends. The germline V gene has CDR1 MNHEY and CDR2 SVGEGT. This chain's CDR3 is CASSMPTGPGPQHF. The CDR3 DNA reads as TGTGCCAGCAGTATGCCCACAGGACCAGGGCCCCAGCATTTT.